This TCR beta chain came from a study of graft-versus-host responses after intestinal transplantation. Whole-study results and caveats: Peak levels of circulating GvH clones tracked with early post-transplant HvG declines. The marrow of recipients harbored GvH clones, and ileum or blood showed some of them first.

Sequencing was performed with immunoSEQ multiplex PCR; in TCRdb, only in-frame clones are kept and a portion is missing. Among 80,000 to 100,000 clones, about nine tenths were seen once, and the ten largest hold roughly 0.17%. About this clone itself: Its matching antigen is unknown.

CDR3 size: 15 residues. V dropped 6 bases and J dropped 7; count of bases not matched to a gene: 10. CDR1 SNHLY and CDR2 FYNNEI come from the germline V gene. Source: unstimulated CD4+ T cells sorted from spleen or lymph node cells, taken before transplant. The chain combines TRBV2 with TRBJ1-4; 8 bases line up with TRBD1. The clonotype was recovered from a human donor who was the organ donor for an intestinal transplant. CDR3 loop: CASSVQGAASEKLFF. The DNA of the CDR3 is TGTGCCAGCAGCGTTCAGGGGGCGGCTAGTGAAAAACTGTTTTTT.